This TCR beta chain was captured by sequencing in a study of Ad26.COV2.S vaccination and SARS-CoV-2 variants. On the study more broadly: Donor joined the COV1001 Ad26.COV2.S trial arm.

The treatment denotes: over 15 received Ad26.COV2.S at low or high dose, single or two shots; 5 received placebo; per-sample allocation not given. Samples analyzed were those drawn on day 63 after the first vaccine or placebo injection. Vaccination employed an Ad26 vector expressing the Wuhan-strain SARS-CoV-2 spike. The V segment lost 6 bases and the J segment 1 base; nucleotides outside the gene matches: 3. CDR1 is ENHRY, CDR2 SYGVKD, per germline. CDR3 length: 14 amino acids. Clones were read by immunoSEQ multiplex PCR, and TCRdb kept only the in-frame ones, dropping some. The data show 430,000 or so clones, 75% to 95% seen once.

The TCR originated in a person between 18 and 65 years old who received the Ad26.COV2.S COVID-19 vaccine or a placebo. The source material was peripheral blood, sampled in a trial of Ad26.COV2.S vaccine versus placebo. The V call is TRBV10-3, the J call TRBJ1-3; 7 bases align to TRBD1. The CDR3 DNA reads TGTGCCATCAGAGGGACAGAGTCTGGAAACACCATATATTTT. It translates to CAIRGTESGNTIYF.